The rows below give T cell receptor beta chains drawn from one sample of a study of T-cell reconstitution after alpha-beta-depleted transplantation in children. TCRdb redid the calling of the PCR reads with MiXCR, one entry per CDR3 protein. The sample records roughly 250,000 distinct CDR3 sequences, around 7.8% being singletons. The sample in question was PBMCs, mostly from graft donor cells, obtained 180 days after TCRalphabeta/CD19-depleted stem cell transplant. The origin of the receptors is a male patient aged 10-17 years who had a stem cell transplant for acute lymphoblastic leukemia, so the T cells may come from the graft donor. Each CDR3 is given with its conserved first and last residue. The listing skips clone size in some rows; elsewhere it reads once, few, many or a size class.

V	size	CDR3
TRBV20-1	few	CSAPGQYYEQYF
TRBV9	many	CASSASGFGYTF
TRBV7-2	medium-sized	CASSFNGDSGNTIYF
TRBV12-3/TRBV12-4	many	CASSKGSAFF
TRBV28	many	CASSVIRDGGGNTIYF
TRBV20-1	many	CSARWLAGFYNEQFF
TRBV9	many	CASSVDQGNTEAFF
TRBV28	many	CASSLGTVSSYEQYF
TRBV19	many	CASSIDLNWPNTEAFF
TRBV11-2	many	CASRQGQFSYEQYF
TRBV7-8	many	CASPSGDPYNEQFF
TRBV19	many	CAGRGTGSNQPQHF
TRBV20-1	many	CSARRTGRNQPQHF
TRBV18	many	CASSPPAGGNTIYF
TRBV15	many	CATSRLPLGQGFSFVSIYF
TRBV12-3/TRBV12-4	many	CASSLDTGDRGPYEQYF
TRBV5-5	many	CASSLGWGAYNEQFF
TRBV4-1	many	CASSQQATQNIQYF
TRBV5-4	many	CASSLGQENEQYF
TRBV5-1	many	CASSLWISGTDTQYF
TRBV6-5	many	CASSTGVYGYTF
TRBV27	NA	CASSLSPDREAFF
TRBV6-5	many	CASSYASWGGALYEQYF
TRBV7-8	many	CASSLTAGPTDTQYF
TRBV5-1	many	CASETTHYEQYF
TRBV5-6	few	CASSRRQGGGQPQHF
TRBV6-2/TRBV6-3	many	CASSFSFEQYF
TRBV5-1	NA	CASSPVRAGAGNTIYF
TRBV5-4	few	CASGTSGGALDTQYF
TRBV7-2	few	CASSLAGTSLSSYEQYF
TRBV10-3	many	CAIKDRGYYEQYF
TRBV7-9	many	CASRSGDQPQHF
TRBV10-3	many	CAICKDGSHEQFF
TRBV9	many	CASSVVDRDSGELFF
TRBV7-3	few	CASRTGTSGSGGELFF
TRBV29-1	many	CSLKPDSPTDTQYF
TRBV7-2	many	CASSSLGRPGPEAFF
TRBV4-3	many	CASSQEARGASEAFF
TRBV12-3/TRBV12-4	many	CASSLRGGRLAKNIQYF
TRBV29-1	many	CSVAGRMNTEAFF
TRBV6-1	many	CASSGTENYEQYF